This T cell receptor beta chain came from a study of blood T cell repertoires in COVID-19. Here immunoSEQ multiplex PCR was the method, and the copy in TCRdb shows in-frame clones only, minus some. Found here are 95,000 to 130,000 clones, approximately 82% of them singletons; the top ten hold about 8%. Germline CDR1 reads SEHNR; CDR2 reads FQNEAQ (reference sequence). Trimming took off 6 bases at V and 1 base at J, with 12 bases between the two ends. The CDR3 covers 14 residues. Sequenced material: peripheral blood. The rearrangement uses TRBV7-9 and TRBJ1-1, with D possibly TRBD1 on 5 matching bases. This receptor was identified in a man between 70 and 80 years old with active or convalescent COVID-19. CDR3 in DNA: TGTGCCAGCAGTCGTTTGGGGCAGAACACTGAAGCTTTCTTT. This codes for CASSRLGQNTEAFF.